These 7 T cell receptor beta chains originate from one sample sequenced in a study of identical twins. From the 5' RACE reads, TCRdb called clonotypes with MiXCR, one entry per CDR3 protein. The profile shows about 530,000 distinct CDR3 sequences, about 20% of them singletons. These data were also filed under a second study, of yellow fever vaccine responses in identical twins.

Sequencing used CD4+ T cells sorted from blood. The receptors here all came from a woman aged 18 to 35 in good health.

The chain uses TRBV24-1 and TRBJ2-3, with D possibly being TRBD1 or TRBD2 (6 bases each). This CDR3 has 17 amino acids. With 3 bases removed from V and 1 base from J, the gap between germline ends came to 16 bases. CDR1 is KGHDR, CDR2 SFDVKD, per germline. CDR3 sequence: CATSDRQGGPGTDTQYF. CDR3 nucleotide sequence: TGTGCCACCAGTGATCGGCAAGGGGGGCCGGGCACAGATACGCAGTATTTT.

The rearrangement links TRBV10-3 to TRBJ2-1; TRBD2 matches 9 bases. With V trimmed by 7 bases and J by 0 bases, 10 bases remained unmatched. Germline V lookup: CDR1 ENHRY, CDR2 SYGVKD. CDR3 length equals 17 residues. The CDR3 nucleotides read TGTGCCATCATGGGAGCGGGAGGTCCGTCCTCCTACAATGAGCAGTTCTTC. It codes for CAIMGAGGPSSYNEQFF.

The chain joins TRBV7-8 to TRBJ2-5; a weak D match, TRBD2 (5 bases). The CDR3 is made up of 15 amino acids. Deletions cut 1 base from V and 5 bases from J, with 14 bases between. Germline lookup yields CDR1 SGHVS and CDR2 FQNEAQ. The CDR3 protein is CASSLGGFERETQYF. CDR3 sequence (DNA): TGTGCCAGCAGCTTAGGAGGCTTCGAGCGGGAGACCCAGTACTTC.

This clonotype has at least ten counts. V usage is TRBV12-3 or TRBV12-4 and J usage is TRBJ1-5, with TRBD1 matching 8 bases. The CDR3 sequence is 15 residues long. V was clipped by 4 bases and J by 0 bases; unmatched bases: 2. CDR3: CASSSTGVSNQPQHF. The CDR3 DNA sequence: TGTGCCAGCAGTTCGACAGGGGTTAGCAATCAGCCCCAGCATTTT.

This clonotype was recorded many times. The gene calls are TRBV2 and TRBJ2-1, with D hard to call. The V gene lost 6 bases and the J gene lost 4 bases, with 1 base spanning the gap. Germline V gene data show CDR1 as SNHLY and CDR2 as FYNNEI. The CDR3 consists of 10 residues. CDR3 in DNA: TGTGCCAGCAGGTACAATGAGCAGTTCTTC. Encoded protein: CASRYNEQFF. Supplemented by reference TRBV2 and TRBJ2-1, the full variable domain reads EPEVTQTPSHQVTQMGQEVILRCVPISNHLYFYWYRQILGQKVEFLVSFYNNEISEKSEIFDDQFSVERPDGSNFTLKIRSTKLEDSAMYFCASRYNEQFFGPGTRLTVL.

This clonotype came up a few times. The gene calls are TRBV27 and TRBJ1-5; 7 nucleotides agree with TRBD1. The germline gives CDR1 MNHEY, CDR2 SMNVEV (reference sequence). J gave up 5 bases and V 6 bases, and 4 bases lay outside the gene matches. The CDR3 is 13 amino acids. The CDR3 bases are TGTGCCAGCAGCAGGGGGGGGGATCAGCCCCAGCATTTT. The encoded protein is CASSRGGDQPQHF.

This clonotype was recorded a few times. The V and J genes are TRBV7-2 and TRBJ2-1; TRBD2 matches at 7 bases. The CDR3 consists of 15 residues. The V and J ends lost 0 bases and 7 bases, in that order; junction bases with no gene match: 6. Germline V gene data show CDR1 as SGHTA and CDR2 as FQGNSA. The CDR3 region has the DNA TGTGCCAGCAGCTTAGCGGGAGGGGATTGGAATGAGCAGTTCTTC. Amino acids: CASSLAGGDWNEQFF.